The 29 T cell receptor beta chains below come from one sample, sequenced in a study of control samples from healthy donors and cancer patients. Profiling relied on immunoSEQ multiplex PCR, and the TCRdb table lists in-frame clones only, not all of them. The sample yields around 100,000 clones, approximately 90% seen once. The specimen sequenced was PBMCs. The receptor set was obtained from a man aged 60 to 75 with lung cancer.

V gene TRBV4-1 combines with J gene TRBJ1-2; 12 positions match TRBD1. Germline V gene data show CDR1 as MGHRA and CDR2 as YSYEKL. J gave up 7 bases and V 2 bases, and 11 bases lay outside the gene matches. The CDR3 extends over 17 amino acids. CDR3 amino acids: CASSQPLGQGATGGYTF. The CDR3 DNA is TGCGCCAGCAGCCAACCGCTGGGACAGGGGGCTACGGGTGGCTACACCTTC.

V gene TRBV18 combines with J gene TRBJ2-5, with a possible D match to TRBD1 (5 bases). This CDR3 comprises 14 residues. V lost 6 bases and J 5 bases, leaving 16 bases between the germline ends. The germline gives CDR1 KGHSH, CDR2 LQKENI. The CDR3, as DNA: TGTGCCAGCTCTCGGATATCGAACAGGGAGACCCAGTACTTC. Amino acids: CASSRISNRETQYF.

The chain carries TRBV5-1 and TRBJ2-5, with D possibly matching TRBD2 (7 bases). The CDR3 extends over 14 amino acids. From germline, CDR1 is SGHRS and CDR2 YFSETQ. Trimming removed 4 bases from V and 4 bases from J, with 14 bases in between. CDR3 coding DNA: TGCGCCAGCAGCCTGAGGGGGGGCGGAGAGACCCAGTACTTC. Amino acids: CASSLRGGGETQYF.

The V call is TRBV18, the J call TRBJ2-2; either TRBD1 or TRBD2 may fit D (6 bases each). This CDR3 has 18 amino acids. Germline lookup yields CDR1 KGHSH and CDR2 LQKENI. Trimming removed 0 bases from V and 5 bases from J, with 19 bases in between. The CDR3 coding sequence is TGTGCCAGCTCACCACCTCAGGGGACTTCCCGCGGGACCGGGGAGCTGTTTTTT. This translates into CASSPPQGTSRGTGELFF. The full variable domain, in which reference TRBV18 and TRBJ2-2 provide the parts outside the CDR3, is NAGVMQNPRHLVRRRGQEARLRCSPMKGHSHVYWYRQLPEEGLKFMVYLQKENIIDESGMPKERFSAEFPKEGPSILRIQQVVRGDSAAYFCASSPPQGTSRGTGELFFGEGSRLTVL.

This chain uses TRBV5-1 with TRBJ2-5, with 9 bases fitting TRBD1. The CDR3 consists of 15 residues. The V and J ends lost 0 bases and 5 bases, in that order; junction bases with no gene match: 5. In germline, CDR1 is SGHRS, CDR2 YFSETQ. The CDR3 is CASSLGDRVGETQYF. CDR3 DNA: TGCGCCAGCAGCTTGGGGGACAGGGTAGGGGAGACCCAGTACTTC.

The table lists this clone with a count of one. V and J are TRBV2 and TRBJ2-2; D is undetermined. Deletions cut 6 bases from V and 2 bases from J, with 16 bases between. Germline-derived CDR1 and CDR2 are SNHLY and FYNNEI. The length of the CDR3 is 16 residues. DNA of the CDR3: TGTGCCAGCAGCGTAGAGAGGACGGACAACACCGGGGAGCTGTTTTTT. Translating it yields CASSVERTDNTGELFF. Based on the CDR3 plus reference TRBV2 and TRBJ2-2, the full variable domain is EPEVTQTPSHQVTQMGQEVILRCVPISNHLYFYWYRQILGQKVEFLVSFYNNEISEKSEIFDDQFSVERPDGSNFTLKIRSTKLEDSAMYFCASSVERTDNTGELFFGEGSRLTVL.

V usage is TRBV7-9 and J usage is TRBJ1-4; no clear D gene. Looked up from germline, CDR1 is SEHNR and CDR2 is FQNEAQ (reference sequence). CDR3 length equals 15 residues. Trimming removed 2 bases from V and 12 bases from J, with 19 bases in between. The chain's CDR3 is CASSLFFQDPEELFF. The CDR3 DNA follows: TGTGCCAGCAGCTTATTTTTTCAGGACCCCGAGGAACTGTTTTTT.

V gene TRBV18 combines with J gene TRBJ1-2, with a weak D call TRBD1 (5 bases). Germline loops: CDR1 KGHSH, CDR2 LQKENI. The CDR3 runs to 14 residues. V was trimmed by 6 bases and J by 6 bases, leaving 17 bases between them. CDR3 bases: TGTGCCAGCTCGCCCACAGCCTCGGGGGATGGCTACACCTTC. This codes for CASSPTASGDGYTF. Combining the CDR3 with reference TRBV18 and TRBJ1-2 gives the whole variable domain NAGVMQNPRHLVRRRGQEARLRCSPMKGHSHVYWYRQLPEEGLKFMVYLQKENIIDESGMPKERFSAEFPKEGPSILRIQQVVRGDSAAYFCASSPTASGDGYTFGSGTRLTVV.

This rearrangement joins TRBV7-3 to TRBJ1-5; D gene uncertain. This CDR3 spans 13 amino acids. Trimming pared 3 bases from V and 7 bases from J, leaving 10 bases between. Germline V CDR1 and CDR2: SGHTA, FQGTGA. Here the CDR3 reads CASSLQPRQPQHF. CDR3 coding DNA: TGTGCCAGCAGCTTGCAGCCCAGGCAGCCCCAGCATTTT.

The chain couples TRBV11-2 to TRBJ1-5; D is uncertain. The V end lost 0 bases, the J end lost 1 base, and 7 bases lay between the germline ends. This CDR3 is built from 15 residues. Germline V CDR1 and CDR2: SGHAT, FQNNGV. Written as DNA, the CDR3 is TGTGCCAGCAGCTTAGATCAACACAGCAATCAGCCCCAGCATTTT. Translated, it gives CASSLDQHSNQPQHF.

Only a few counts were recorded for this clone. This chain links TRBV3-1 (or the pseudogene TRBV3-2) with TRBJ1-2, with D perhaps TRBD1 (5 bases). Germline V gives CDR1 LGHDT, CDR2 YNNKEL (reference sequence). Trimming left V 1 base short and J 6 bases short, with 15 bases between. The CDR3 totals 15 residues. DNA of the CDR3: TGTGCCAGCAGCCAAGGGTCTAGGAAAGGGGATGGCTACACCTTC. Translated, it gives CASSQGSRKGDGYTF.

This clone showed up just once. The chain joins TRBV4-2 to TRBJ1-5, with D unclear. This CDR3 comprises 16 residues. CDR1 and CDR2 (germline): LGHNA, YNFKEQ. With 0 bases removed from V and 6 bases from J, the gap between germline ends came to 15 bases. CDR3 protein: CASSQDVSENIQPQHF. The DNA of the CDR3 is TGTGCCAGCAGCCAAGATGTCTCGGAGAATATTCAGCCCCAGCATTTT.

This clone was counted a single time. The chain couples TRBV12-3 or TRBV12-4 to TRBJ2-2; no clear D. CDR3 length: 11 amino acids. The V end was cut by 1 base, the J end by 7 bases, with 1 base between. The CDR3 region has the DNA TGTGCCAGCAGTTTAGACGGGGAGCTGTTTTTT. Residues: CASSLDGELFF.

The J gene is TRBJ1-5, the V gene TRBV15; weak D call: TRBD1 (5 bases). The CDR3 has 17 residues. CDR1 LNHNV and CDR2 YYDKDF come from the germline V gene (reference sequence). V lost 0 bases to trimming and J lost 3 bases, with 15 bases between them. This chain's CDR3 is CATSRDPAGMVNQPQHF. CDR3 coding DNA: TGTGCCACCAGCAGAGATCCGGCAGGGATGGTCAATCAGCCCCAGCATTTT.

The chain joins TRBV5-1 to TRBJ1-6; a possible D gene is TRBD1 (5 bases). There are 13 residues in the CDR3. Germline CDR1 reads SGHRS; CDR2 reads YFSETQ. V was shortened by 0 bases and J by 10 bases, with 8 bases between the two germline ends. CDR3 residues: CASSLGEGSPLHF. For the CDR3, the DNA is TGCGCCAGCAGCTTGGGGGAGGGGTCACCCCTCCACTTT. Full variable domain (missing parts from reference TRBV5-1 and TRBJ1-6): KAGVTQTPRYLIKTRGQQVTLSCSPISGHRSVSWYQQTPGQGLQFLFEYFSETQRNKGNFPGRFSGRQFSNSRSEMNVSTLELGDSALYLCASSLGEGSPLHFGNGTRLTVT.

CDR3 sequence (DNA): TGTGCCAGCAGCGACCGAGCAGGGGGCACAGATACGCAGTATTTT. Translation: CASSDRAGGTDTQYF. The gene calls are TRBV5-4 and TRBJ2-3, with a tentative D call TRBD1 (6 bases). This CDR3 has 15 amino acids. Trimming took off 4 bases at V and 1 base at J, with 13 bases between the two ends. Germline CDR1 is SGHNT and CDR2 is YYREEE (reference sequence).

This chain connects TRBV27 to TRBJ1-3, with unresolved D. CDR1 and CDR2 from the germline V gene are MNHEY and SMNVEV (reference sequence). V was cut by 4 bases and J by 0 bases, with 7 bases left in between. The CDR3 sequence is 14 residues long. The CDR3 region is CASSSFYSGNTIYF. CDR3 DNA sequence: TGTGCCAGCAGTTCTTTTTACTCTGGAAACACCATATATTTT.

The V gene is TRBV7-9, the J gene TRBJ2-5, with 8 bases aligning to TRBD1. Per germline, CDR1 SEHNR and CDR2 FQNEAQ (reference sequence). Trimming at V came to 3 bases and at J to 4 bases, leaving 1 base not matched to a gene. The CDR3 contains 13 residues. CDR3 region: CASSFTGGETQYF. The CDR3 coding sequence is TGTGCCAGCAGCTTCACAGGGGGAGAGACCCAGTACTTC.

J is TRBJ2-5 and V is TRBV6-2 or TRBV6-3, with a tentative D call TRBD2 (5 bases). V was pared by 5 bases and J by 5 bases, with 12 bases between. Looked up from germline, CDR1 is MNHEY and CDR2 is SVGEGT. This CDR3 is built from 13 residues. The CDR3 here is CASSAQRGETQYF. CDR3 sequence (DNA): TGTGCCAGCAGTGCCCAAAGAGGGGAGACCCAGTACTTC.

The gene calls are TRBV24-1 and TRBJ2-1; TRBD2 aligns across 10 bases. V gave up 3 bases and J gave up 15 bases; unmatched junction bases: 16. Germline V CDR1 and CDR2: KGHDR, SFDVKD. The CDR3 length is 16 residues. For the CDR3, the DNA is TGTGCCACCAGTGATGCTCGTAGCGGGGGGTACGGGGACCTGTTCTTC. Protein product: CATSDARSGGYGDLFF.

This clone was recorded a few times. This rearrangement joins TRBV11-3 to TRBJ1-5; 7 bases map to TRBD1. V was pared by 4 bases and J by 1 base, with 4 bases of the junction left unmatched. The CDR3 length is 15 residues. Germline V lookup: CDR1 SGHNT, CDR2 YENEEA. For the CDR3, the DNA is TGTGCCAGCAGCTCGACAGGGTACAGCAATCAGCCCCAGCATTTT. Protein sequence: CASSSTGYSNQPQHF.

The genes are TRBV29-1 and TRBJ2-7; TRBD1 agrees at 8 bases. Trimming removed 7 bases from V and 0 bases from J; junction bases left unmatched: 2. CDR3 length: 12 residues. The germline gives CDR1 SQVTM, CDR2 ANQGSEA. CDR3 in amino acids: CSAGTGSYEQYF. Written as DNA, the CDR3 is TGCAGCGCCGGGACAGGCTCCTACGAGCAGTACTTC.

V is TRBV7-2 and J is TRBJ1-2; no clear D gene. Per the germline V gene, CDR1 is SGHTA and CDR2 is FQGNSA. The CDR3 consists of 14 residues. The ends were cut back, 2 bases at V and 2 bases at J, with 9 bases in the middle. This CDR3 reads CASSLSTGNYGYTF. The CDR3 bases are TGTGCCAGCAGCTTATCGACCGGGAACTATGGCTACACCTTC.

The rearrangement joins TRBV24-1 to TRBJ1-2; TRBD1 matches 11 bases. The V and J ends lost 2 bases and 6 bases, in that order; junction bases with no gene match: 4. Germline V gene lookup returns CDR1 KGHDR and CDR2 SFDVKD. CDR3 size: 15 residues. The CDR3 DNA reads TGTGCCACCAGTGATTCCAGGACAGGGGGCGATGGCTACACCTTC. This encodes CATSDSRTGGDGYTF.

V gene TRBV5-8 combines with J gene TRBJ1-1, with no clear D. From germline, CDR1 is SGHTS and CDR2 YDEGEE. This CDR3 has 15 residues. The V end was cut by 0 bases, the J end by 6 bases, with 15 bases between. CDR3 amino acids: CASSLGLNSDPEAFF. The CDR3, as DNA: TGTGCCAGCAGCTTGGGCCTCAACAGTGACCCTGAAGCTTTCTTT.

This chain joins TRBV10-3 and TRBJ2-5, with D perhaps matching TRBD2 (6 bases). The V gene's germline CDR1 is ENHRY and CDR2 SYGVKD. The CDR3 is 15 residues long. V dropped 3 bases and J dropped 4 bases, with 15 bases sitting between them. The CDR3 bases are TGTGCCATCAGTGATATAGGCGGAGGGGTAGAGACCCAGTACTTC. Translation gives CAISDIGGGVETQYF.

The chain couples TRBV7-8 to TRBJ2-1, with TRBD2 matching 10 bases. The germline V gene has CDR1 SGHVS and CDR2 FQNEAQ. Trimming at V came to 4 bases and at J to 3 bases, leaving 12 bases not matched to a gene. This CDR3 has 18 amino acids. The CDR3 DNA reads TGTGCCAGCAGCTCCACGAAAAGCCTAGCGGGGGTCTACAATGAGCAGTTCTTC. It translates to CASSSTKSLAGVYNEQFF.

The rearrangement links TRBV7-9 to TRBJ2-5; 7 bases are shared with TRBD1. The CDR3 has 12 residues. V lost 8 bases to trimming and J lost 5 bases; unmatched junction nucleotides: 5. Germline CDR1 SEHNR, CDR2 FQNEAQ (reference sequence). The CDR3 reads CASRQGDETQYF. The CDR3 DNA reads TGTGCCAGCCGACAGGGAGACGAGACCCAGTACTTC.

The chain uses TRBV30 and TRBJ2-3, with D possibly being TRBD2 (6 bases). Germline V lookup: CDR1 GTSNPN, CDR2 SVGIG (reference sequence). V was clipped by 3 bases and J by 3 bases, with 16 bases between them. This CDR3 comprises 15 residues. CDR3 in amino acids: CAWSKNGGTTDTQYF. CDR3 nucleotide sequence: TGTGCCTGGAGCAAAAACGGGGGAACTACAGATACGCAGTATTTT.